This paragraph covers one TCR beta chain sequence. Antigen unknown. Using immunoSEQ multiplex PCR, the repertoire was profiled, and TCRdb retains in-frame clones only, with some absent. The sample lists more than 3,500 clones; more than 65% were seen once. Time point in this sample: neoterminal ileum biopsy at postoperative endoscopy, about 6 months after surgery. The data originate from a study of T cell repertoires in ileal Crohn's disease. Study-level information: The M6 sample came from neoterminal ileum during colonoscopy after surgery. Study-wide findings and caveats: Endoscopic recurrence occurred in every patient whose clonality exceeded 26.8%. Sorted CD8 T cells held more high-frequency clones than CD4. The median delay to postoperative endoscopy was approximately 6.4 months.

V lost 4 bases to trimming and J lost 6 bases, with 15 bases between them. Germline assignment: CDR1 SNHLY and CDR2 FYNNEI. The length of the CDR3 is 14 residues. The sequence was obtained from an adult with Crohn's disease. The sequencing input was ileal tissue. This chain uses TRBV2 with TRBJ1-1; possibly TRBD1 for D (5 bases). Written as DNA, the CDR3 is TGTGCCAGCAGTGTAGGCAGGGCGCCTTCTGAAGCTTTCTTT. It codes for CASSVGRAPSEAFF.